The source of this T cell receptor beta chain is a study of T-cell reconstitution after alpha-beta-depleted transplantation in children. This clonotype was picked up a small number of times. Researchers prepared the TCRbeta library using unique molecular identifiers, the study reports. Via MiXCR, TCRdb re-called the PCR reads, giving one row per CDR3 protein. This table holds 400,000 to 500,000 distinct CDR3 sequences, about 11% found once. This sequence originates from a human donor who donated a stem cell graft to a child with acute myeloid leukemia. This sample comprised PBMCs from the stem cell graft donor, obtained from the stem cell graft.

The CDR3 coding sequence is TGCAGTGCTAGAGGCCTGACTAGCGGAATCTCCTACGAGCAGTACTTC. Translated: CSARGLTSGISYEQYF. V is TRBV20-1 and J is TRBJ2-7; 9 bases map to TRBD2. From germline, CDR1 is DFQATT and CDR2 SNEGSKA (reference sequence). Trimming cost V 1 base and J 0 bases; bases outside gene matches: 7. This CDR3 has 16 amino acids.